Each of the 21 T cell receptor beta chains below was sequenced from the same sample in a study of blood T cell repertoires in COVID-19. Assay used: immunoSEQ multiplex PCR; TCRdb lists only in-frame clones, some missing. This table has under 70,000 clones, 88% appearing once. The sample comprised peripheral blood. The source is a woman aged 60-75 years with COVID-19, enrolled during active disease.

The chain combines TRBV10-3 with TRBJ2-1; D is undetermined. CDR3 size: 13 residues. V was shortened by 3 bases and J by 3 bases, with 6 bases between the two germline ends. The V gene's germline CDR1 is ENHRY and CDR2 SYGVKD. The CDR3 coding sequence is TGTGCCATCAGTGACTCCTACTACAATGAGCAGTTCTTC. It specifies CAISDSYYNEQFF.

Here the CDR3 reads CASSLEASGNNEQFF. For the CDR3, the DNA is TGTGCCAGCAGCTTAGAGGCTAGCGGTAACAATGAGCAGTTCTTC. The V gene is TRBV7-2, the J gene TRBJ2-1; 7 bases are a match to TRBD2. Germline V CDR1 and CDR2: SGHTA, FQGNSA. Losses at the gene ends were 1 base for V and 5 bases for J; bases not matched to a gene: 5. This CDR3 spans 15 amino acids.

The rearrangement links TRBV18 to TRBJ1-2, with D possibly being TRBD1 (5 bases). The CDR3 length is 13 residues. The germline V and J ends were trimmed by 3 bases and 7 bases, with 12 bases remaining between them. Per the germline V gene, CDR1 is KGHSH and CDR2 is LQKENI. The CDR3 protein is CASSPERGLGYTF. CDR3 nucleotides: TGTGCCAGCTCACCTGAGCGGGGACTTGGCTACACCTTC.

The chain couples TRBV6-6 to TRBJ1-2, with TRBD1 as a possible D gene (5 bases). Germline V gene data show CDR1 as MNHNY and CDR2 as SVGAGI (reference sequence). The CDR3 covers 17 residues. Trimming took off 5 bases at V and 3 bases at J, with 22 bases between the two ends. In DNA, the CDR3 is TGTGCCAGCAGTCGGGACTCTGGCCCCCAGTCCTACTATGGCTACACCTTC. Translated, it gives CASSRDSGPQSYYGYTF.

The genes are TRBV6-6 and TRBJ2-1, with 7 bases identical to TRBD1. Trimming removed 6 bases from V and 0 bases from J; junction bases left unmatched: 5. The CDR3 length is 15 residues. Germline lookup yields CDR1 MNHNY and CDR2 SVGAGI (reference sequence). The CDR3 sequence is CASRYRDSSYNEQFF. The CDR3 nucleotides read TGTGCCAGCAGGTATAGGGACAGCTCCTACAATGAGCAGTTCTTC.

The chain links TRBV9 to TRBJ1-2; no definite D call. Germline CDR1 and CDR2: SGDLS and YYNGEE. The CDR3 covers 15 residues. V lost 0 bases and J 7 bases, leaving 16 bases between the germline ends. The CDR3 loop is CASSVGHGRRSGYTF. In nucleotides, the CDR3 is TGTGCCAGCAGCGTAGGTCACGGGAGACGTAGTGGCTACACCTTC.

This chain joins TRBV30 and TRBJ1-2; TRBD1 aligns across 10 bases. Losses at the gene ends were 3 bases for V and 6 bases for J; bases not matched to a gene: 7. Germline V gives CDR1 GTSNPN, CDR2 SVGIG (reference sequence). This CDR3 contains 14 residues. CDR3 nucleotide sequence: TGTGCCTGGAGCGGCTGGGACAGGGGAAATGGCTACACCTTC. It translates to CAWSGWDRGNGYTF.

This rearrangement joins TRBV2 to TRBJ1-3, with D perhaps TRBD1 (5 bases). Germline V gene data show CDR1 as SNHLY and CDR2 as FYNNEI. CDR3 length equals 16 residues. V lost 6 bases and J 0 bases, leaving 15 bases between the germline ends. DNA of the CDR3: TGTGCCAGCAGCCCGGGGATCGGGGGCTCTGGAAACACCATATATTTT. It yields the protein CASSPGIGGSGNTIYF.

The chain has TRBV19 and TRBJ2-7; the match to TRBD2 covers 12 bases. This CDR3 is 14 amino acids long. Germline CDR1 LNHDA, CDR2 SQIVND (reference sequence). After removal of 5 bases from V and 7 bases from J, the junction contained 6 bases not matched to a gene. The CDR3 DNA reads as TGTGCCAGTAGTCTTGGGACTAGCGGGCTGGAGCAGTACTTC. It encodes CASSLGTSGLEQYF. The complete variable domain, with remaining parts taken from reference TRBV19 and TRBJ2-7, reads DGGITQSPKYLFRKEGQNVTLSCEQNLNHDAMYWYRQDPGQGLRLIYYSQIVNDFQKGDIAEGYSVSREKKESFPLTVTSAQKNPTAFYLCASSLGTSGLEQYFGPGTRLTVT.

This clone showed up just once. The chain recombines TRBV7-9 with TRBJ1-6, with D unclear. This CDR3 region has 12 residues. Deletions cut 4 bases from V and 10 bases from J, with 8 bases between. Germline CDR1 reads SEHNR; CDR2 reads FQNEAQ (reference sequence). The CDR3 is CASSSESSPLHF. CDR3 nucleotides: TGTGCCAGCAGCTCCGAAAGCTCACCCCTCCACTTT.

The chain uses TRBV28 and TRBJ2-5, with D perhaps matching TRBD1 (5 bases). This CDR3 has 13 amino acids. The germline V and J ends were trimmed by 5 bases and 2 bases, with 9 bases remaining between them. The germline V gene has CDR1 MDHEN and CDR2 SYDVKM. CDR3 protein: CASSPGQQETQYF. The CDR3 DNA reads TGTGCCAGCAGTCCAGGACAACAAGAGACCCAGTACTTC. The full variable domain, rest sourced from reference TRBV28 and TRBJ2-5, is DVKVTQSSRYLVKRTGEKVFLECVQDMDHENMFWYRQDPGLGLRLIYFSYDVKMKEKGDIPEGYSVSREKKERFSLILESASTNQTSMYLCASSPGQQETQYFGPGTRLLVL.

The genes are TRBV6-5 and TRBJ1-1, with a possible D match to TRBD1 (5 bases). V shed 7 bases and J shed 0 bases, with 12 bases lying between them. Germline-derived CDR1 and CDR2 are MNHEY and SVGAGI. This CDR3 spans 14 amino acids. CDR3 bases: TGTGCCAGCATGGGGGGGAGGATGAACACTGAAGCTTTCTTT. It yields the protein CASMGGRMNTEAFF.

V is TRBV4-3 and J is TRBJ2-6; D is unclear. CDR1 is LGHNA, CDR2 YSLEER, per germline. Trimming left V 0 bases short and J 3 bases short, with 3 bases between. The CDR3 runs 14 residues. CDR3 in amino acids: CASSQDLGANVLTF. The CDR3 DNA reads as TGCGCCAGCAGCCAAGATCTTGGGGCCAACGTCCTGACTTTC.

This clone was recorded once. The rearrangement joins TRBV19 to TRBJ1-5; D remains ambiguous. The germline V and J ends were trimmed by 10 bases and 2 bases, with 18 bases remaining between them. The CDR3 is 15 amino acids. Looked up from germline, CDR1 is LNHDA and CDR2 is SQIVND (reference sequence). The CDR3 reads CATKRDVSGNQPQHF. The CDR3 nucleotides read TGTGCCACCAAGAGAGATGTTTCTGGCAATCAGCCCCAGCATTTT.

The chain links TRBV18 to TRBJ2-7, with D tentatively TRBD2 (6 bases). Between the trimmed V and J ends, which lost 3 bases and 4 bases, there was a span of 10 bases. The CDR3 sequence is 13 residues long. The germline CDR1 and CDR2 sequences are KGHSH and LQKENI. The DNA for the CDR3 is TGTGCCAGCTCACCCGGGAGTGGGTACGAGCAGTACTTC. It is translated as CASSPGSGYEQYF.

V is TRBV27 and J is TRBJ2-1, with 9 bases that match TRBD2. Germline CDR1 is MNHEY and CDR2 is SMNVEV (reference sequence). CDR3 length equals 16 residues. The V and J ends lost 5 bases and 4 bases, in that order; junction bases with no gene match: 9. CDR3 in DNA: TGTGCCAGCAGTCCACTGACTAGCGGTACGTACAATGAGCAGTTCTTC. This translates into CASSPLTSGTYNEQFF.

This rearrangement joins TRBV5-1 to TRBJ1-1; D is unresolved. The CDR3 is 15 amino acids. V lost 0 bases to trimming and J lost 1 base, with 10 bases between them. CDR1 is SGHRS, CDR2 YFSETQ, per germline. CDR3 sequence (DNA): TGCGCCAGCAGCTTGGGTTGGGAGGGGAACACTGAAGCTTTCTTT. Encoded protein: CASSLGWEGNTEAFF.

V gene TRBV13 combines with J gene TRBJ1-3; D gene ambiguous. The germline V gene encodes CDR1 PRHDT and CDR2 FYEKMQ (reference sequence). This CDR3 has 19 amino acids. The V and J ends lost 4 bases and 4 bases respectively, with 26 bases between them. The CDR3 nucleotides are TGTGCCAGCAGCTCCTCAGGAGCCTTCAGCCTCGGAGGGGGAAACACCATATATTTT. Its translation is CASSSSGAFSLGGGNTIYF.

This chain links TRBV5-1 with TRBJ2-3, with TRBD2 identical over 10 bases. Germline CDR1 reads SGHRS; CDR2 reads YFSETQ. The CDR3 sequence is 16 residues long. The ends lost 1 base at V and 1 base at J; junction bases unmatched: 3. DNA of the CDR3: TGCGCCAGCAGCTTGAGAAGCGGGAGGGGCACAGATACGCAGTATTTT. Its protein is CASSLRSGRGTDTQYF.

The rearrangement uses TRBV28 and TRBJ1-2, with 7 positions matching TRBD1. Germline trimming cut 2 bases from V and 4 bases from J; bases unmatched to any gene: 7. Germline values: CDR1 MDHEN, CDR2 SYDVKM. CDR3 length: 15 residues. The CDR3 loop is CASSLGRQGVYGYTF. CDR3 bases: TGTGCCAGCAGTTTAGGGAGACAGGGTGTCTATGGCTACACCTTC.

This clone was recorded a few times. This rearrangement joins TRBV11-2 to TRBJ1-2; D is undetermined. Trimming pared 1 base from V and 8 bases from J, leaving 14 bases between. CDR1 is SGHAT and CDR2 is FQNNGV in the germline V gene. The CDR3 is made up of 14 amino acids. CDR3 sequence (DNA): TGTGCCAGCAGCTTAGCGGGGTATGGAGGAGGCTACACCTTC. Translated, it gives CASSLAGYGGGYTF.